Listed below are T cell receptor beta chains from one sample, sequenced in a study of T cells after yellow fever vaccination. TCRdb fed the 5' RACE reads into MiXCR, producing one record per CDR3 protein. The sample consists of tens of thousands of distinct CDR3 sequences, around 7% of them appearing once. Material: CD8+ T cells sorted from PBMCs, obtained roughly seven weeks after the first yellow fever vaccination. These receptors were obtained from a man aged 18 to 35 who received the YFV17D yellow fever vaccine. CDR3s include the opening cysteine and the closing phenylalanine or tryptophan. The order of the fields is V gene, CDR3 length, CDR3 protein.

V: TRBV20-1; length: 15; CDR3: CSARDSAETNYGYTF
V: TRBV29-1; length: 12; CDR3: CSVTGGRTEAFF
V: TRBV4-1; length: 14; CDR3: CASSQGSGTYEQYF
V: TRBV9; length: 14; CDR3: CASRRDWVRGGYTF
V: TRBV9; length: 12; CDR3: CASSGRSIGYTF
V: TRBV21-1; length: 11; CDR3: CASSNGYEQYF
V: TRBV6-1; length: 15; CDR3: CASSPGIEGNQPQHF
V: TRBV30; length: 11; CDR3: CAWTGSYEQYF
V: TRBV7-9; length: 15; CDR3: CASSLEGGLNYGYTF
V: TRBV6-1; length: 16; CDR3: CASRKTFFTGNQPQHF
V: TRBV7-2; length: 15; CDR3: CASSLSAGQGWEQYF
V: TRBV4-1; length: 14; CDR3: CASSQAGGWETQYF
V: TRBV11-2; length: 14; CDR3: CASSLPPLGNTQYF
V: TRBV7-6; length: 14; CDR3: CASSLVAGTGELFF
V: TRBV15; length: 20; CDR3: CATSRVLRELSGGHTDTQYF
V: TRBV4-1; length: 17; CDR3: CASSPLPGTEGYNEQFF
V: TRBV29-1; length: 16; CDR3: CSVEDSGLGIHNEQFF
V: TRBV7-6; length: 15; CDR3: CASSSPPGHTDTQYF
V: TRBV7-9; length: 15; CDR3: CASSFWTGGAGELFF
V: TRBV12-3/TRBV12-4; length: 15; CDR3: CASSYRASGANVLTF
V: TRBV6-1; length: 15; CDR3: CASSPGAGSYNEQFF
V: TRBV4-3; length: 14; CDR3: CASSQSGFEDEQFF
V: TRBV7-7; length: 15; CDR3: CASSADRGLYNEQFF
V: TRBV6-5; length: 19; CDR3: CASSYLQVQAGGRHGELFF
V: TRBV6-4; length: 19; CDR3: CASRTLAGAPPSSYNEQFF
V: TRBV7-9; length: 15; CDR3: CASSLKGGLQETQYF
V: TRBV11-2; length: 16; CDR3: CASSLGGSIYNSPLHF
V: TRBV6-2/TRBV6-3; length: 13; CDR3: CASSYVPGVGYTF
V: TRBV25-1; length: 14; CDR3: CASSPGHTGNTIYF
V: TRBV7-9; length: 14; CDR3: CASVPQGKNTEAFF
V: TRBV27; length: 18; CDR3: CASILGRILISGANVLTF
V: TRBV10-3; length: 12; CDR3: CAISELENEQFF
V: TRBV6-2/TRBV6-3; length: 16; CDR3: CASRSMVARSTDTQYF